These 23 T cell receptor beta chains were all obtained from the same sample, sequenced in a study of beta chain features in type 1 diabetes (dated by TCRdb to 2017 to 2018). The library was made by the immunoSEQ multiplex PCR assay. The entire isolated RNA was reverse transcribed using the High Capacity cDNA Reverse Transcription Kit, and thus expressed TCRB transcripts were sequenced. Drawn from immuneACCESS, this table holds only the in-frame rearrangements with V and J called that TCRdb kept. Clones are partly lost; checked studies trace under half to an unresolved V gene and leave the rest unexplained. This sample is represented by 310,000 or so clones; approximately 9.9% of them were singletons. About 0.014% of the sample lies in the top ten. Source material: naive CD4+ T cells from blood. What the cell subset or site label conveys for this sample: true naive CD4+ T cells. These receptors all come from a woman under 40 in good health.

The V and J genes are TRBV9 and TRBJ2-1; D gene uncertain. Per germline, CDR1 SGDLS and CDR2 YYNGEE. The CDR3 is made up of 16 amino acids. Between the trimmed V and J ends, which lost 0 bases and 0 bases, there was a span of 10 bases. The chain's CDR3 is CASSVVVLSSYNEQFF. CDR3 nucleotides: TGTGCCAGCAGCGTAGTAGTCCTGAGCTCCTACAATGAGCAGTTCTTC.

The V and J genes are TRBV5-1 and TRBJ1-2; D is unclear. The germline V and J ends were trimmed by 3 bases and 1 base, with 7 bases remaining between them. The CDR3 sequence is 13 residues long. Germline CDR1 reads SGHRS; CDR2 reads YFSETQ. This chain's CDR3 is CASSSGDNYGYTF. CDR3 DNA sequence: TGCGCCAGCAGCTCGGGAGATAACTATGGCTACACCTTC. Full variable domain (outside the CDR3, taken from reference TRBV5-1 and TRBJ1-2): KAGVTQTPRYLIKTRGQQVTLSCSPISGHRSVSWYQQTPGQGLQFLFEYFSETQRNKGNFPGRFSGRQFSNSRSEMNVSTLELGDSALYLCASSSGDNYGYTFGSGTRLTVV.

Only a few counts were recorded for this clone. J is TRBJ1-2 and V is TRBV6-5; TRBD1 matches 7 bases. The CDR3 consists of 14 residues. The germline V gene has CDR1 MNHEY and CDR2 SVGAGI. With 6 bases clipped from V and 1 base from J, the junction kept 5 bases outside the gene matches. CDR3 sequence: CASRRDSYNYGYTF. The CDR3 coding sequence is TGTGCCAGCAGGCGGGACAGCTATAACTATGGCTACACCTTC.

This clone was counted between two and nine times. DNA for the CDR3: TGTGCCAGCAGCCAAGACTCGGGGACTTCCTACGAGCAGTACTTC. Its protein is CASSQDSGTSYEQYF. V is TRBV4-2 and J is TRBJ2-7; tentatively, D is TRBD2 (6 bases). Germline CDR1 reads LGHNA; CDR2 reads YNFKEQ. The CDR3 consists of 15 residues. The germline V and J ends were trimmed by 0 bases and 1 base, with 10 bases remaining between them.

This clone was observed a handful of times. For the CDR3, the DNA is TGTGCCAGCAGCGTAGTCGGGGAATCGGAGACCCAGTACTTC. This translates into CASSVVGESETQYF. The V call is TRBV9, the J call TRBJ2-5, with D possibly being TRBD2 (5 bases). The CDR3 runs 14 residues. The V gene's germline CDR1 is SGDLS and CDR2 YYNGEE. Trimming shortened V by 0 bases and J by 5 bases, and 11 bases separated the two germline ends.

The CDR3 nucleotides are TGTGCCAGCAGCGTAGTGGTAGCGGGAGGGCTCCAAGAGACCCAGTACTTC. As protein: CASSVVVAGGLQETQYF. This chain joins TRBV9 and TRBJ2-5; 11 nucleotides agree with TRBD2. Germline CDR1 SGDLS, CDR2 YYNGEE. With V trimmed by 0 bases and J by 1 base, 5 bases remained unmatched. The CDR3 is 17 amino acids. The entire variable domain, with the rest obtained from reference TRBV9 and TRBJ2-5, is as follows: DSGVTQTPKHLITATGQRVTLRCSPRSGDLSVYWYQQSLDQGLQFLIQYYNGEERAKGNILERFSAQQFPDLHSELNLSSLELGDSALYFCASSVVVAGGLQETQYFGPGTRLLVL.

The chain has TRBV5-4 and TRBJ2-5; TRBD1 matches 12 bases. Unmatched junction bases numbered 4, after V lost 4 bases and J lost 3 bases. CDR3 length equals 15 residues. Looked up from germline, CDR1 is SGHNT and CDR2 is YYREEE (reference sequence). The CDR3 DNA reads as TGTGCCAGCAGCAGGGGACAGGGGGCGGAAGAGACCCAGTACTTC. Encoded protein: CASSRGQGAEETQYF.

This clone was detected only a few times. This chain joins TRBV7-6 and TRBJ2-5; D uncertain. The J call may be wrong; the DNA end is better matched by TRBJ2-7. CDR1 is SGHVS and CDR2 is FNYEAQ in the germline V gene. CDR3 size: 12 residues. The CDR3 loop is CASSNQAYEQYF. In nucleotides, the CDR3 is TGTGCCAGCAGCAATCAGGCCTACGAGCAGTACTTC.

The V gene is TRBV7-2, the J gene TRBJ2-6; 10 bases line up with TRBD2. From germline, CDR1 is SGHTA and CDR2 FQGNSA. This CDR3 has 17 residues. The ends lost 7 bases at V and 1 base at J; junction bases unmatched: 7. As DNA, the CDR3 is TGTGCCAGCACCCAGCTAGCGGGAGTATCTGGGGCCAACGTCCTGACTTTC. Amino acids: CASTQLAGVSGANVLTF.

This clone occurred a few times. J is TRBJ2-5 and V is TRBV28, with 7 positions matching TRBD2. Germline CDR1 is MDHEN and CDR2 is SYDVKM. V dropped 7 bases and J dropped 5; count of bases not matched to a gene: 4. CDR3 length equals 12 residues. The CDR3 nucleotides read TGTGCCAGCATCCCGCGGGGGGAGACCCAGTACTTC. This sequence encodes CASIPRGETQYF. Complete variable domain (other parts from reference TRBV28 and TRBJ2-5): DVKVTQSSRYLVKRTGEKVFLECVQDMDHENMFWYRQDPGLGLRLIYFSYDVKMKEKGDIPEGYSVSREKKERFSLILESASTNQTSMYLCASIPRGETQYFGPGTRLLVL.

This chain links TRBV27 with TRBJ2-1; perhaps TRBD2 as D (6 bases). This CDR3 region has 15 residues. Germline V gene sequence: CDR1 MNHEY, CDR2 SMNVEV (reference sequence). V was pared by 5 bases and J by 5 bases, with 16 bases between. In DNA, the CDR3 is TGTGCCAGCAGTACCCAAAGGGACTCTCACAATGAGCAGTTCTTC. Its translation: CASSTQRDSHNEQFF.

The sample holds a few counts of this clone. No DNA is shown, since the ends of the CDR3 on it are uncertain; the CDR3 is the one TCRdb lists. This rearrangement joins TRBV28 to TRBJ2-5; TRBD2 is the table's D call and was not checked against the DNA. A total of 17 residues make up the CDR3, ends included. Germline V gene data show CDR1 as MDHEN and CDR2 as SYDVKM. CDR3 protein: CATRGLSGLAGGQPQYF.

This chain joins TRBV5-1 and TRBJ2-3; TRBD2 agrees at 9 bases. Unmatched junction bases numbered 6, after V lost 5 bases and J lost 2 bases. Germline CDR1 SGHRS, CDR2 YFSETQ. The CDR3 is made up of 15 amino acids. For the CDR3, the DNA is TGCGCCAGCAGATATAGCGGGAGCTACACAGATACGCAGTATTTT. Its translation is CASRYSGSYTDTQYF.

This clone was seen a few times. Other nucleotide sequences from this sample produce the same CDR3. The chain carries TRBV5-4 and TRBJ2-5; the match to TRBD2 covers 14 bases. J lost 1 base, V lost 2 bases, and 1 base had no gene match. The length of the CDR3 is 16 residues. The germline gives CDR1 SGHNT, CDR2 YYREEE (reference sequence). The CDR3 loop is CASSLGLAGGQETQYF. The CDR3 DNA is TGTGCCAGCAGCTTAGGACTAGCGGGGGGCCAAGAGACCCAGTACTTC.

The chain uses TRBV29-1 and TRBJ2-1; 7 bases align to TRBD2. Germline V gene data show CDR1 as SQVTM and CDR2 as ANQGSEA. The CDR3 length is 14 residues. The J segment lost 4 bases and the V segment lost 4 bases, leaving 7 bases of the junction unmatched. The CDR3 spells CSVASSGSYNEQFF. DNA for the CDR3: TGCAGCGTTGCTTCTAGCGGAAGTTACAATGAGCAGTTCTTC.

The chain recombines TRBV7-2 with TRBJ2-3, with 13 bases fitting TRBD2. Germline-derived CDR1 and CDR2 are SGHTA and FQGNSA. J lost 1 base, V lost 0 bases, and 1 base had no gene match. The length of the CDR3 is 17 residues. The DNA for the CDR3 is TGTGCCAGCAGCTTAGCGGGACTAGCGGGACGCACAGATACGCAGTATTTT. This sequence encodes CASSLAGLAGRTDTQYF. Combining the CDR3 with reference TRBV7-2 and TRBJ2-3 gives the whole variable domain GAGVSQSPSNKVTEKGKDVELRCDPISGHTALYWYRQSLGQGLEFLIYFQGNSAPDKSGLPSDRFSAERTGGSVSTLTIQRTQQEDSAVYLCASSLAGLAGRTDTQYFGPGTRLTVL.

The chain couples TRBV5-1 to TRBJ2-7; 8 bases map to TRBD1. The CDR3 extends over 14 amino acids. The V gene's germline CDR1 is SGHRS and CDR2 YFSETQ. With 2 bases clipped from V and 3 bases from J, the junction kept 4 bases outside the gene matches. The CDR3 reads CASSFGQGRYEQYF. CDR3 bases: TGCGCCAGCAGCTTTGGACAGGGCCGCTACGAGCAGTACTTC.

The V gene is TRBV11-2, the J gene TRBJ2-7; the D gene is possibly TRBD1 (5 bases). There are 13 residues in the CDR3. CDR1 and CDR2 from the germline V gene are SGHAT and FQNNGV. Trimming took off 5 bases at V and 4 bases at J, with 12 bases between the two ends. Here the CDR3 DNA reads TGTGCCAGCAGCCCCCTCAGGACATACGAGCAGTACTTC. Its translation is CASSPLRTYEQYF.

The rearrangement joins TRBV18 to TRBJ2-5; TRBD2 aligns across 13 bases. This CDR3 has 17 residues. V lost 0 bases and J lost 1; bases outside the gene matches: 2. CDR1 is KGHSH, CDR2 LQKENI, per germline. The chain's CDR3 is CASSPPGLAGIQETQYF. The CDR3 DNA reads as TGTGCCAGCTCACCACCGGGACTAGCGGGGATCCAAGAGACCCAGTACTTC.

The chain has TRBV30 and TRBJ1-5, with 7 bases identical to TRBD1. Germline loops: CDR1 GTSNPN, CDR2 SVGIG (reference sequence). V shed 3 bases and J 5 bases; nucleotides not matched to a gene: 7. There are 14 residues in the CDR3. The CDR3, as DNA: TGTGCCTGGAGCCATCATCAGGGGGATCAGCCCCAGCATTTT. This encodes CAWSHHQGDQPQHF.

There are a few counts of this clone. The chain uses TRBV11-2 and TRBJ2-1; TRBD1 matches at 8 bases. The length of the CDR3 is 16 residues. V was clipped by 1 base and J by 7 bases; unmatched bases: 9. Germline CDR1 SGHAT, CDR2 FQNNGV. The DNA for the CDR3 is TGTGCCAGCAGCTTAGCCCGGAGCAGGGGGCGAAATGAGCAGTTCTTC. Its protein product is CASSLARSRGRNEQFF. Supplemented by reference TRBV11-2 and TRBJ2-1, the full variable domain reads EAGVAQSPRYKIIEKRQSVAFWCNPISGHATLYWYQQILGQGPKLLIQFQNNGVVDDSQLPKDRFSAERLKGVDSTLKIQPAKLEDSAVYLCASSLARSRGRNEQFFGPGTRLTVL.

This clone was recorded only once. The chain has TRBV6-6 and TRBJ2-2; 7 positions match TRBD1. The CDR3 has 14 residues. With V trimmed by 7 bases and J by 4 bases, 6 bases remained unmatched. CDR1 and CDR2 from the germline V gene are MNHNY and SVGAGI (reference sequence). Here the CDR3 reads CASIKDRATGELFF. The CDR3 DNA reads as TGTGCCAGCATCAAAGACAGGGCCACCGGGGAGCTGTTTTTT.

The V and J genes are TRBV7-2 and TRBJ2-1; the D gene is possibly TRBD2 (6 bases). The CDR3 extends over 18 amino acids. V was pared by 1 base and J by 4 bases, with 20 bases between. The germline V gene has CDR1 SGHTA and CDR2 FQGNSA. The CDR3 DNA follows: TGTGCCAGCAGCTTAGGCCCTATGGTAGCGGATACATACAATGAGCAGTTCTTC. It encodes CASSLGPMVADTYNEQFF.